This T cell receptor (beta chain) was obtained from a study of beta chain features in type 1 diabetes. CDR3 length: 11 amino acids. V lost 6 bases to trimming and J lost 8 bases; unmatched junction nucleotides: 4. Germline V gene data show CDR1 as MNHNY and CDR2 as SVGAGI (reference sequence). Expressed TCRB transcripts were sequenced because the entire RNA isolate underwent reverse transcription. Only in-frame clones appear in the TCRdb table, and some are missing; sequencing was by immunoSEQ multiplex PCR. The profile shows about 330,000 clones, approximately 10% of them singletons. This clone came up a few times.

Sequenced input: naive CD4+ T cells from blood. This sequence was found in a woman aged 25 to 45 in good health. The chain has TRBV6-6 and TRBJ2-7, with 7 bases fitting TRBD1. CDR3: CASSRDSQQYF. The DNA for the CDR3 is TGTGCCAGCAGCCGGGACAGTCAGCAGTACTTC.